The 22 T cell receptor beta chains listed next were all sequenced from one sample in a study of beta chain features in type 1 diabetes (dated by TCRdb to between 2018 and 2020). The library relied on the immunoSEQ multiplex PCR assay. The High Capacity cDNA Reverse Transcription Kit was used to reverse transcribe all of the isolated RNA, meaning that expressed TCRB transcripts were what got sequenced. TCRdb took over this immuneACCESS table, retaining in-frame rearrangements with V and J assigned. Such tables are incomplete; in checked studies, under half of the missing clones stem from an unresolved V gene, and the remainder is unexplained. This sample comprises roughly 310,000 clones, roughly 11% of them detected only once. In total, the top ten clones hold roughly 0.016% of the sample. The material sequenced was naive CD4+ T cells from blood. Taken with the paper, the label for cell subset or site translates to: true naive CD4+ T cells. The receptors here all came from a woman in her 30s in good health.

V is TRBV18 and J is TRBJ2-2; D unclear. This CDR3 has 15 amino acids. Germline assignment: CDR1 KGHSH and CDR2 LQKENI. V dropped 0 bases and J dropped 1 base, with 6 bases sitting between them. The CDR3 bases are TGTGCCAGCTCACCACCTTTTCGGAACACCGGGGAGCTGTTTTTT. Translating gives CASSPPFRNTGELFF.

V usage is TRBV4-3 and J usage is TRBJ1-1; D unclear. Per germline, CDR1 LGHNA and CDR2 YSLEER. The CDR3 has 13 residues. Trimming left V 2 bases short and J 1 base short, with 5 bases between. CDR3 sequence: CASSQLSNTEAFF. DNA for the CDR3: TGCGCCAGCAGCCAACTATCGAACACTGAAGCTTTCTTT.

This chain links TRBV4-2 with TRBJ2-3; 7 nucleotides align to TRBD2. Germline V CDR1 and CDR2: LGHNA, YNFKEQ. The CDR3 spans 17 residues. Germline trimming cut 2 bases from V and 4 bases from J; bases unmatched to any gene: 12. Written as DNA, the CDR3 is TGTGCCAGCAGCCAAACGCAGGGACTACTAACTGCAGATACGCAGTATTTT. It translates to CASSQTQGLLTADTQYF.

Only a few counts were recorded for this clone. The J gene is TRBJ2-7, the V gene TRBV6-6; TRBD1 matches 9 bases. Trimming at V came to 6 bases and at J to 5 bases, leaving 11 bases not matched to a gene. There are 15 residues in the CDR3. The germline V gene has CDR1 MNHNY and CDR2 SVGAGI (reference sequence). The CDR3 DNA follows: TGTGCCAGCAGGACCGGGGGGACAGGGCTCAACGAGCAGTACTTC. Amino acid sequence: CASRTGGTGLNEQYF.

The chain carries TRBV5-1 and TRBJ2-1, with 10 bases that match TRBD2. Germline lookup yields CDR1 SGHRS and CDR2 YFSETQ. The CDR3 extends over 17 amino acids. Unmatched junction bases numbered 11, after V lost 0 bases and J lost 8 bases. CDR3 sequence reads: CASSLVASGGHLDEQFF. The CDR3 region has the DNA TGCGCCAGCAGCTTGGTCGCTAGCGGGGGACATTTGGATGAGCAGTTCTTC. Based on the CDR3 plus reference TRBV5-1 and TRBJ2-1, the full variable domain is KAGVTQTPRYLIKTRGQQVTLSCSPISGHRSVSWYQQTPGQGLQFLFEYFSETQRNKGNFPGRFSGRQFSNSRSEMNVSTLELGDSALYLCASSLVASGGHLDEQFFGPGTRLTVL.

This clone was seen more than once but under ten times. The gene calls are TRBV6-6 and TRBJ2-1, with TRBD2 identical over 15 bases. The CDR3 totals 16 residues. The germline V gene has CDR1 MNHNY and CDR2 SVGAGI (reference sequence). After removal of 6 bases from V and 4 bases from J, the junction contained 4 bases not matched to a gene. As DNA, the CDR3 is TGTGCCAGCAGCCCAGGGACTAGCGGGAGGTACAATGAGCAGTTCTTC. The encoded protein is CASSPGTSGRYNEQFF.

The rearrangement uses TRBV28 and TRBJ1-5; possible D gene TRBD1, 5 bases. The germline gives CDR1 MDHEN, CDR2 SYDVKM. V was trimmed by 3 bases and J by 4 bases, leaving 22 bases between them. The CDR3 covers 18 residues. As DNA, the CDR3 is TGTGCCAGCAGTTTCTCCTGGGGAGGTGCAGGGTTGAATCAGCCCCAGCATTTT. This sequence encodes CASSFSWGGAGLNQPQHF. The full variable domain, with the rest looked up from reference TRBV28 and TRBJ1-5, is DVKVTQSSRYLVKRTGEKVFLECVQDMDHENMFWYRQDPGLGLRLIYFSYDVKMKEKGDIPEGYSVSREKKERFSLILESASTNQTSMYLCASSFSWGGAGLNQPQHFGDGTRLSIL.

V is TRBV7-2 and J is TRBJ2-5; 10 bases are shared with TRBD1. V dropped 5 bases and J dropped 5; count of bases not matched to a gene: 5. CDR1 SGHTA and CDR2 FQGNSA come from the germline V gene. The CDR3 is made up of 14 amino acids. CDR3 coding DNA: TGTGCCAGCAGCCAGGACAGGGGGTGGGAGACCCAGTACTTC. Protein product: CASSQDRGWETQYF.

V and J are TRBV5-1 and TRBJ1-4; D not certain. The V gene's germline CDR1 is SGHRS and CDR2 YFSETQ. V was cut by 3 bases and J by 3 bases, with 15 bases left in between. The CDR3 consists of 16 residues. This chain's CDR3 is CASSSNKNHPNEKLFF. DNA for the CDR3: TGCGCCAGCAGCTCGAACAAGAACCATCCTAATGAAAAACTGTTTTTT.

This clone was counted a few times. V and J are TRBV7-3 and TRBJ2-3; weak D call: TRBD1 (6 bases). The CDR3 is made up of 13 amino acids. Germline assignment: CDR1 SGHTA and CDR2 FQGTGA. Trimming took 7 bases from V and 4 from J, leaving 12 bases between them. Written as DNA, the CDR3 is TGTGCCAGCAAATTAGAGGGGGCAGATACGCAGTATTTT. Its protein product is CASKLEGADTQYF. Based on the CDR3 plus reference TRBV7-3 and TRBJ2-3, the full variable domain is GAGVSQTPSNKVTEKGKYVELRCDPISGHTALYWYRQSLGQGPEFLIYFQGTGAADDSGLPNDRFFAVRPEGSVSTLKIQRTERGDSAVYLCASKLEGADTQYFGPGTRLTVL.

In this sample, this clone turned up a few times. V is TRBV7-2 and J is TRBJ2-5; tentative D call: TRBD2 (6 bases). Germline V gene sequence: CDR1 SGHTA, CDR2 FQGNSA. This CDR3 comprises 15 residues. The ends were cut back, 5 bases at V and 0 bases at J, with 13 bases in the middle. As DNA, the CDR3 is TGTGCCAGCAGCCCCCAGACTAGGGACCAAGAGACCCAGTACTTC. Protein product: CASSPQTRDQETQYF.

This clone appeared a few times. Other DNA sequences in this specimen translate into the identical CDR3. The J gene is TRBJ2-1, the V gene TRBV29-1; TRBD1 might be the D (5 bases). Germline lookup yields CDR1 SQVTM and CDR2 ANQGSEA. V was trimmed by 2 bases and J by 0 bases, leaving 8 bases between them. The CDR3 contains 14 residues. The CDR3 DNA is TGCAGCGTTGAAAGGGGAAGCTCCTACAATGAGCAGTTCTTC. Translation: CSVERGSSYNEQFF.

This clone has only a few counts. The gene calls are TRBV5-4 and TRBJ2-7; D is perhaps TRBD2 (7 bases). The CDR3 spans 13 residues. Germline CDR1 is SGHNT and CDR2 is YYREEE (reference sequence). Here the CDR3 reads CAGGTPSSYEQYF. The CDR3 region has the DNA TGTGCGGGAGGGACACCGAGCTCCTACGAGCAGTACTTC.

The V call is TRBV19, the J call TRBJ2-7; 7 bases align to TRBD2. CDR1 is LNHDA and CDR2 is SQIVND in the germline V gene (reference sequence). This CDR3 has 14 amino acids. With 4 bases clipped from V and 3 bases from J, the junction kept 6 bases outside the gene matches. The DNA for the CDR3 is TGTGCCAGTAGTACCCCGACTAGCAACTACGAGCAGTACTTC. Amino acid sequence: CASSTPTSNYEQYF.

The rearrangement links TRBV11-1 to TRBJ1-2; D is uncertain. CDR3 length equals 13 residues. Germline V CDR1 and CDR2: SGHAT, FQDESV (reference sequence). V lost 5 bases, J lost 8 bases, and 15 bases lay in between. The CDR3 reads CASSPAGPGGYTF. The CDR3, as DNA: TGTGCCAGCAGCCCAGCGGGCCCGGGGGGCTACACCTTC. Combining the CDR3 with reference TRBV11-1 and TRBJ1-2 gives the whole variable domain EAEVAQSPRYKITEKSQAVAFWCDPISGHATLYWYRQILGQGPELLVQFQDESVVDDSQLPKDRFSAERLKGVDSTLKIQPAELGDSAMYLCASSPAGPGGYTFGSGTRLTVV.

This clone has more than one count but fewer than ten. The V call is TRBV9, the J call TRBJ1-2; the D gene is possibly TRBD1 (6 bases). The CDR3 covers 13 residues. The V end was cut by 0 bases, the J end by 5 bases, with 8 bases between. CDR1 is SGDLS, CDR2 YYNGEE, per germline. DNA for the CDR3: TGTGCCAGCAGCGTAGCTAGGGGGTATGGCTACACCTTC. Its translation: CASSVARGYGYTF.

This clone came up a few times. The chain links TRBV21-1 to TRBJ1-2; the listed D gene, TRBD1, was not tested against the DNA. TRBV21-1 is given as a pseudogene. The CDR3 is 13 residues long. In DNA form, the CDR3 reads TGTGCCAGCAGCATTCGACAGGGAGCGGACTACACCTTC. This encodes CASSIRQGADYTF.

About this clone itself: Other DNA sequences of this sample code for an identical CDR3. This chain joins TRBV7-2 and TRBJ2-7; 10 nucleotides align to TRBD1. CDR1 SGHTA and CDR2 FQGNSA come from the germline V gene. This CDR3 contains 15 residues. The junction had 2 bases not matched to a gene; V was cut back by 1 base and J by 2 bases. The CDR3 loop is CASSLGGTGAYEQYF. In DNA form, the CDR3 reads TGTGCCAGCAGCTTAGGGGGGACAGGGGCCTACGAGCAGTACTTC.

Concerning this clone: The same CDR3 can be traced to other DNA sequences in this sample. This CDR3 reads CASSLGGAGANVLTF. Written as DNA, the CDR3 is TGTGCCAGCAGTTTAGGGGGGGCTGGGGCCAACGTCCTGACTTTC. The chain has TRBV28 and TRBJ2-6, with TRBD2 identical over 7 bases. Per the germline V gene, CDR1 is MDHEN and CDR2 is SYDVKM. The V and J ends lost 2 bases and 2 bases, in that order; junction bases with no gene match: 0. The length of the CDR3 is 15 residues.

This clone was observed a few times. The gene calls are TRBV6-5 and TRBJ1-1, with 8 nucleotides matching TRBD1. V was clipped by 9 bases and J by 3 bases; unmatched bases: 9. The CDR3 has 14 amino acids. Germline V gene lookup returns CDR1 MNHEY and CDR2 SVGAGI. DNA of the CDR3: TGTGCCAGTTTTAATTCCAGGGGGCACACTGAAGCTTTCTTT. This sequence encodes CASFNSRGHTEAFF.

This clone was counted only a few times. The CDR3 bases are TGTGCCTGGAGTTCCACCCTAGCGGGCTCAGGAAATGAGCAGTTCTTC. This encodes CAWSSTLAGSGNEQFF. The chain links TRBV30 to TRBJ2-1; TRBD2 aligns across 8 bases. V gave up 2 bases and J gave up 7 bases; unmatched junction bases: 13. The CDR3 contains 16 residues. CDR1 GTSNPN and CDR2 SVGIG come from the germline V gene (reference sequence).

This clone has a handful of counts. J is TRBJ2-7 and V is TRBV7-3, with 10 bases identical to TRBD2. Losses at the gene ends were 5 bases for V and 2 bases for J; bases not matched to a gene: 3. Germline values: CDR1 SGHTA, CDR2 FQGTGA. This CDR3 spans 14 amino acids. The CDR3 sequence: CASSTGLAPYEQYF. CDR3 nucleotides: TGTGCCAGCAGCACGGGACTAGCGCCCTACGAGCAGTACTTC.